The rows below give T cell receptor beta chains drawn from one sample of a study of CXCR3-negative and CXCR3-positive naive CD8 T cells. No DNA is given; TCRdb re-called the 5' RACE reads and lists each CDR3 protein once. The specimen's table records 50,000 to 75,000 distinct CDR3 sequences. The sample comprised naive CXCR3- CD8+ T cells from blood. The receptors originated from a human donor in good health. Some clones in this sample may be carry-over from other donors' samples. The CDR3 runs from the conserved cysteine through the conserved F or W.

TRBV14,TRBJ2-5,CASSQDPETQYF
TRBV20-1,TRBJ2-1,CSARDTYTYNEQFF
TRBV3-1,TRBJ2-2,CASSQDSVGVSTGELFF
TRBV7-6,TRBJ2-1,CASSLESIETYNEQFF
TRBV28,TRBJ1-4,CASSSGFNEKLFF
TRBV4-3,TRBJ2-1,CASSQETSGSSYNEQFF
TRBV6-4,TRBJ2-2,CASSENAGVGGELFF
TRBV12-3/TRBV12-4,TRBJ2-7,CASSPLTPEQGQLDEQYF
TRBV4-2,TRBJ2-3,CASSQGGSDTQYF
TRBV28,TRBJ2-1,CASRTPGVSYNEQFF
TRBV14,TRBJ1-4,CASSQDGRAVGEKLFF
TRBV4-2,TRBJ2-7,CASSQDMDRASCEQYF
TRBV27,TRBJ2-1,CASSGLTVDNEQFF
TRBV7-9,TRBJ2-7,CASSYAHGTDYEQYF